This T cell receptor (beta chain) was found in a study of OX40 agonist ivuxolimab in advanced cancers. General study results and limits: The study observed clonal expansion of CD4+ and CD8+ blood T cells by week 6 at 0.1 to 3.0 mg/kg.

Remarks on this clone: Its antigen is not known. The identical CDR3 is also encoded by other nucleotide sequences in the sample.

The repertoire was sequenced with immunoSEQ multiplex PCR; TCRdb's copy has only in-frame clones and lacks some. In the table there are 60,000 to 100,000 clones, 85% to 95% of which are singletons. Trimming left V 0 bases short and J 4 bases short, with 11 bases between. This CDR3 comprises 15 residues. Germline values: CDR1 SGDLS, CDR2 YYNGEE. This chain connects TRBV9 to TRBJ1-3; D unresolved. Sample: CD4+ or CD8+ T cells sorted from blood, taken in a trial of the OX40 agonist ivuxolimab. The clonotype was recovered from an adult with an advanced solid tumor such as melanoma, head and neck, liver or kidney cancer. CDR3 loop: CASSVGVGSGNTIYF. Here the CDR3 DNA reads TGTGCCAGCAGCGTAGGGGTGGGGAGCGGAAACACCATATATTTT.